This T cell receptor (beta chain) emerged from a study of blood T cell repertoires in COVID-19. Overall study: PBMCs, B-cell-depleted T cells, or T cells provided the cDNA or gDNA that made up the material.

Assay: immunoSEQ multiplex PCR; the TCRdb copy retains only in-frame clones and omits some. This table has almost 200,000 clones, around four fifths appearing once. The germline gives CDR1 SGHDT, CDR2 YYEEEE. The CDR3 covers 15 residues. Trimming removed 4 bases from V and 4 bases from J; junction bases left unmatched: 5. This clone was counted only a few times. The sequence derives from a man in his sixties with COVID-19, enrolled during active disease. V is TRBV5-6 and J is TRBJ1-6; 7 nucleotides agree with TRBD1. Specimen: peripheral blood. CDR3 region: CASSPGTEYNSPLHF. DNA of the CDR3: TGTGCCAGCAGCCCAGGGACAGAGTATAATTCACCCCTCCACTTT.